The present TCR beta chain was sequenced within a study of T cell changes during pregnancy in multiple sclerosis. This table comes from immunoSEQ multiplex PCR, and its TCRdb copy is limited to in-frame clones, with some not included. Of around 130,000 clones in the sample, less than 97% were seen once. There are 14 residues in the CDR3. Germline values: CDR1 SEHNR, CDR2 FQNEAQ (reference sequence). Trimming took off 5 bases at V and 1 base at J, with 12 bases between the two ends. V and J are TRBV7-9 and TRBJ2-7; a weak D match, TRBD1 (6 bases). This receptor was identified in a female donor with multiple sclerosis, enrolled in a pregnancy study. Material: peripheral blood, obtained after pregnancy. CDR3 sequence (DNA): TGTGCCAGCAGCGCTCGGGACAATTCCTACGAGCAGTACTTC. It yields the protein CASSARDNSYEQYF.